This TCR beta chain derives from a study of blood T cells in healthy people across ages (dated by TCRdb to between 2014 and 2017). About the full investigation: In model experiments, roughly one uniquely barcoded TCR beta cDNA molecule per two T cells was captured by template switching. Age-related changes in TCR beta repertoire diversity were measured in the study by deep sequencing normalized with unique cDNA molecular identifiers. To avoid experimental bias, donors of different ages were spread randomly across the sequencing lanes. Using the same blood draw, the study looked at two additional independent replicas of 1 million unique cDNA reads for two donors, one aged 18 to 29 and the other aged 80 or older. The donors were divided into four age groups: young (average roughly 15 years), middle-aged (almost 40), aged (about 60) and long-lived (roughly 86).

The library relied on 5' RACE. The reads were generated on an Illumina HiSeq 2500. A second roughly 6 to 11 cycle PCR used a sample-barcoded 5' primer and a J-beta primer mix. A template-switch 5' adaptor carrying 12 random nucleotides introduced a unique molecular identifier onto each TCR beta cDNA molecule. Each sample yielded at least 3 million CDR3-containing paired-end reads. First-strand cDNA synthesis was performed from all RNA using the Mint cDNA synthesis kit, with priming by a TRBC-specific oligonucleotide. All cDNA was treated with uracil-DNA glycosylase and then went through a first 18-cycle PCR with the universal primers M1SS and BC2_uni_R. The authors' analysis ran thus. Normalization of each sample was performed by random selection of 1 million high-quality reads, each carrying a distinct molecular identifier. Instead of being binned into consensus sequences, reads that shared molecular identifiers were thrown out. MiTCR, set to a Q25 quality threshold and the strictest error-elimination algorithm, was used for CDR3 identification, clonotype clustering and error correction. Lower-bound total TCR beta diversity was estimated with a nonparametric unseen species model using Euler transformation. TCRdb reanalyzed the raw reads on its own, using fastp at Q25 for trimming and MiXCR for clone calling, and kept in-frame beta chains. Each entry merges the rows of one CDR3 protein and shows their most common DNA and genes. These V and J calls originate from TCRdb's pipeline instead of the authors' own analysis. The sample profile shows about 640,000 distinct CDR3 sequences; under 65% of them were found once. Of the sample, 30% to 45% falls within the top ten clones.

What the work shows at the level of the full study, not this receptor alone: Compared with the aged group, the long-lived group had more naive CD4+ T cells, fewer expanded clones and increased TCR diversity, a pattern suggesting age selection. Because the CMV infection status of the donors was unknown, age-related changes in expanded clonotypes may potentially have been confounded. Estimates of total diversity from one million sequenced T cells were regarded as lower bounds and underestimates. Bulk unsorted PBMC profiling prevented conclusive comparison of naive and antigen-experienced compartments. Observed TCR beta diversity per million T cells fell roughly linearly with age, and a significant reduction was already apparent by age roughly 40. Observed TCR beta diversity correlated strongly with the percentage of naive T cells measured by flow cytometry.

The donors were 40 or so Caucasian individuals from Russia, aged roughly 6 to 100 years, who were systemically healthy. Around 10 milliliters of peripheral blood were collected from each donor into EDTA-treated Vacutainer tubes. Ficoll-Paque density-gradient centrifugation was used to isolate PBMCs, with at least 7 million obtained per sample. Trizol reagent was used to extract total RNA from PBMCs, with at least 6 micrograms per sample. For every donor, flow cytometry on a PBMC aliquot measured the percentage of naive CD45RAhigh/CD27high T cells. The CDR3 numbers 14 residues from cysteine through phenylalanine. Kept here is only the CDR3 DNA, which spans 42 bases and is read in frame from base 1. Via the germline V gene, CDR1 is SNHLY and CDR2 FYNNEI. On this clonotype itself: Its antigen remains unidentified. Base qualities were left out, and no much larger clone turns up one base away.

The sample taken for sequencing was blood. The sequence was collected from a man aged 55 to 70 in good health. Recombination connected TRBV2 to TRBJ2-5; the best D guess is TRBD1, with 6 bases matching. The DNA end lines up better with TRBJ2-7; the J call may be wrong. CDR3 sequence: CASRGQFHPDEQYF. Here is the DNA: TGTGCCAGCAGAGGACAGTTCCATCCCGACGAGCAGTACTTC.